The present T cell receptor (beta chain) was sequenced within a study of radiotherapy plus CTLA-4 blockade in lung cancer. After removal of 0 bases from V and 11 bases from J, the junction contained 6 bases not matched to a gene. The length of the CDR3 is 13 residues. Germline assignment: CDR1 ENHRY and CDR2 SYGVKD. Profiled with immunoSEQ multiplex PCR; TCRdb holds only in-frame clones, not every one. The sample holds 65,000 to 70,000 clones, 79% seen once. The chain employs TRBV10-3 and TRBJ1-1; TRBD1 agrees at 7 bases. The sequence came from a human donor with non-small cell lung cancer who had a complete response to radiotherapy plus ipilimumab. The specimen was peripheral blood, collected from a patient treated with radiotherapy plus ipilimumab. The CDR3 DNA sequence: TGTGCCATCAGTGAGTCAAGGGACAGTGGTGCTTTCTTT. Its protein product is CAISESRDSGAFF.